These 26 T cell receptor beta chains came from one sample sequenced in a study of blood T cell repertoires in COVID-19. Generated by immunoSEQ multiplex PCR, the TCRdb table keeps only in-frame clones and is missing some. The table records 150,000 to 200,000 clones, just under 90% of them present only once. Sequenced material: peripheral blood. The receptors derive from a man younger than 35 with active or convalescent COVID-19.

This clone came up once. CDR3 loop: CAISEVQGSNYGYTF. In DNA form, the CDR3 reads TGTGCCATCAGTGAGGTACAGGGTTCTAACTATGGCTACACCTTC. The chain is built from TRBV10-3 and TRBJ1-2, with a weak D call TRBD1 (6 bases). The V gene's germline CDR1 is ENHRY and CDR2 SYGVKD. The V end was cut by 2 bases, the J end by 0 bases, with 10 bases between. The CDR3 length is 15 residues.

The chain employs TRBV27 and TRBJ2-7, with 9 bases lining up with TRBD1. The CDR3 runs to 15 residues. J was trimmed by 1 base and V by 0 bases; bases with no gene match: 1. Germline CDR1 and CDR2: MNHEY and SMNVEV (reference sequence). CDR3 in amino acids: CASSLSGTGSYEQYV. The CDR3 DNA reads TGTGCCAGCAGTTTATCGGGGACAGGGTCCTACGAGCAGTACGTC.

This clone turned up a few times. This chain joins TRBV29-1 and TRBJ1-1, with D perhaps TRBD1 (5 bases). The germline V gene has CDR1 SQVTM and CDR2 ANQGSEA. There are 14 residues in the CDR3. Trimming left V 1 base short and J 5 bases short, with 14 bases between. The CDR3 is CSVEGRGGRTEAFF. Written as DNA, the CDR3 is TGCAGCGTTGAAGGTCGGGGGGGAAGGACTGAAGCTTTCTTT.

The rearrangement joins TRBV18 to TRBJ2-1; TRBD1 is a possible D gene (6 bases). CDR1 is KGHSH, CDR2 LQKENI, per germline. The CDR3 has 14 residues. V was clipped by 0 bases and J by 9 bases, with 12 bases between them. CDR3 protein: CASSPPGTQIEQFF. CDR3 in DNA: TGTGCCAGCTCACCACCGGGGACACAAATTGAGCAGTTCTTC.

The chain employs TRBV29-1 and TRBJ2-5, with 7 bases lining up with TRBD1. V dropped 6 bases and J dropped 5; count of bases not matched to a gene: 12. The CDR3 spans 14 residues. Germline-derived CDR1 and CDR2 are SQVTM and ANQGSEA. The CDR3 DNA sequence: TGCAGCGTCCAGGCTACAGGGGAGCCGGAGACCCAGTACTTC. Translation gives CSVQATGEPETQYF.

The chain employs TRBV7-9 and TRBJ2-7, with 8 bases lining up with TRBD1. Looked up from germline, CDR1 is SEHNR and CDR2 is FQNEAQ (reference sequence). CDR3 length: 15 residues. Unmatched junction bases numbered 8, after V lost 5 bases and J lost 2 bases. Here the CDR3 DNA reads TGTGCCAGCAGCGACTTACAGGGGGAAACCTACGAGCAGTACGTC. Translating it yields CASSDLQGETYEQYV.

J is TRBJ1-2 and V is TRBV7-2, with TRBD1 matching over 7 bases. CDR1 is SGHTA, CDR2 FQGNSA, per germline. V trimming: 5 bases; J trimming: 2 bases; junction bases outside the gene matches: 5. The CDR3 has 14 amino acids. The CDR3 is CASSVRQGNYGYTF. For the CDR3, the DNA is TGTGCCAGCAGCGTACGACAGGGAAACTATGGCTACACCTTC.

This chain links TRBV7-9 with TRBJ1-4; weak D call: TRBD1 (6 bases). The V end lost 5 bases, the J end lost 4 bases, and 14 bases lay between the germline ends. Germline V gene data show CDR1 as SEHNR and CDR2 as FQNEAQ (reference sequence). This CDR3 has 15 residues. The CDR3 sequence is CASSPTGGLNEKLFF. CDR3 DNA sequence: TGTGCCAGCAGCCCTACCGGGGGGCTTAATGAAAAACTGTTTTTT.

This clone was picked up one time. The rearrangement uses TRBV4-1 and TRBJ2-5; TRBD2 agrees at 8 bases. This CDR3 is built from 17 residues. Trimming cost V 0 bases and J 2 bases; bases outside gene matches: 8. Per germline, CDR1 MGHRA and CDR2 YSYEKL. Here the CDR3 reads CASSQEDSLAGQETQYF. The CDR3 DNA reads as TGCGCCAGCAGCCAAGAAGACAGCTTAGCGGGGCAAGAGACCCAGTACTTC.

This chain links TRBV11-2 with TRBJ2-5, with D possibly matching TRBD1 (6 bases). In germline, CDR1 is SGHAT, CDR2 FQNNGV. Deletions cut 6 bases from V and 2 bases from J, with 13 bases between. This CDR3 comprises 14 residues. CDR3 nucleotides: TGTGCCAGCAGTCCCGGGACAAAACAAGAGACCCAGTACTTC. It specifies CASSPGTKQETQYF.

CDR3 nucleotide sequence: TGTGCCAGCAGCTTAGATGGTACTAGCGGGAGAGGAGAGACCCAGTACTTC. This codes for CASSLDGTSGRGETQYF. The J gene is TRBJ2-5, the V gene TRBV11-3, with 11 bases aligning to TRBD2. V was pared by 0 bases and J by 4 bases, with 7 bases of the junction left unmatched. CDR1 and CDR2 (germline): SGHNT, YENEEA. CDR3 length: 17 amino acids.

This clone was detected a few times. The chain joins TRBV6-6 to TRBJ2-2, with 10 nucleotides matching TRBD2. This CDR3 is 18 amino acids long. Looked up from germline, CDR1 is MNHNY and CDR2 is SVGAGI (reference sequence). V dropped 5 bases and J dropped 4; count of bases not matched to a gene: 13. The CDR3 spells CASSPTLLAGVSTGELFF. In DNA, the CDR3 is TGTGCCAGCAGTCCCACCCTCCTAGCGGGGGTTAGCACCGGGGAGCTGTTTTTT.

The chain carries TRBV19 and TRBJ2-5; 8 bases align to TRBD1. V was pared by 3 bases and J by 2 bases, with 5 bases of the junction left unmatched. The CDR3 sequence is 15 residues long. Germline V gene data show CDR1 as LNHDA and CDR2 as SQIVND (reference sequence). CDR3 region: CASSISTGVQETQYF. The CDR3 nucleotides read TGTGCCAGTAGTATTTCGACAGGGGTTCAAGAGACCCAGTACTTC.

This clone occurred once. CDR3 amino acids: CASSDGGNTEAFF. The CDR3 nucleotides read TGTGCCAGCAGTGACGGGGGGAACACTGAAGCTTTCTTT. This chain links TRBV6-1 with TRBJ1-1; D is possibly TRBD1 (5 bases). Germline V gene sequence: CDR1 MNHNS, CDR2 SASEGT. The CDR3 extends over 13 amino acids. With 3 bases removed from V and 1 base from J, the gap between germline ends came to 6 bases.

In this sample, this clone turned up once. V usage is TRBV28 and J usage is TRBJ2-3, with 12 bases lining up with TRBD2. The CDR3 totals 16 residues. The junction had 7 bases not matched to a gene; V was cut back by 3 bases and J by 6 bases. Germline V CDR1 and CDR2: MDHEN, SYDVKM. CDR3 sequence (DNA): TGTGCCAGCAGTTTCCCTCAGACTAGCGGGGGTGATACGCAGTATTTT. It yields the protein CASSFPQTSGGDTQYF.

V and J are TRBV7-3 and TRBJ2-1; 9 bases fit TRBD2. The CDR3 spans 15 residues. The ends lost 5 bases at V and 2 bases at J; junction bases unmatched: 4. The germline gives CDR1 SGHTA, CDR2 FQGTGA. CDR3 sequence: CASSVTSGTYNEQFF. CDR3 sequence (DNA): TGTGCCAGCAGCGTGACTAGCGGAACCTACAATGAGCAGTTCTTC.

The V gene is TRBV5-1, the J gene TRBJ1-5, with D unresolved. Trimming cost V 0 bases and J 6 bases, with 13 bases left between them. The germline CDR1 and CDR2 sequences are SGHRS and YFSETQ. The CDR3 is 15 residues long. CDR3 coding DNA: TGCGCCAGCAGCTTGGGTCCGGTCGAGGGTCAGCCCCAGCATTTT. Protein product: CASSLGPVEGQPQHF.

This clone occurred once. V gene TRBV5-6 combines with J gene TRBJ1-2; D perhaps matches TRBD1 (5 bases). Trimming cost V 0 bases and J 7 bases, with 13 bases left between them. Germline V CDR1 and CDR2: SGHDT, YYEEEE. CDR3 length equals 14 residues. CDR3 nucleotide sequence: TGTGCCAGCAGCTTGGAAGGGGTTGTCGGTGGCTACACCTTC. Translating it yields CASSLEGVVGGYTF.

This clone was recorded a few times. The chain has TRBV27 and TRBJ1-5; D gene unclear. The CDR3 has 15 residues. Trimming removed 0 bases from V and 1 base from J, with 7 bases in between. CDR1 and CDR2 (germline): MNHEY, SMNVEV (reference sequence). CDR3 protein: CASSLSLASNQPQHF. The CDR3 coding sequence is TGTGCCAGCAGTTTATCGTTGGCCAGCAATCAGCCCCAGCATTTT.

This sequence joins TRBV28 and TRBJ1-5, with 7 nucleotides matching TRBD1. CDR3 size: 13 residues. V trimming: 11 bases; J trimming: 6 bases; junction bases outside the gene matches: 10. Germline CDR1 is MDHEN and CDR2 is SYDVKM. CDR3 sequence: CALARGLSQPQHF. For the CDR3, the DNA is TGTGCCCTCGCGAGGGGGCTCAGTCAGCCCCAGCATTTT.

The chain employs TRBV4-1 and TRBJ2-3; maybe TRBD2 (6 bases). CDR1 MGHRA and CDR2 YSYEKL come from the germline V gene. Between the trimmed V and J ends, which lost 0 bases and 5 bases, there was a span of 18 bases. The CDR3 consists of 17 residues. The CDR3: CASSQDWRLGPQDTQYF. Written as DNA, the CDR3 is TGCGCCAGCAGCCAAGATTGGAGACTAGGTCCCCAAGATACGCAGTATTTT.

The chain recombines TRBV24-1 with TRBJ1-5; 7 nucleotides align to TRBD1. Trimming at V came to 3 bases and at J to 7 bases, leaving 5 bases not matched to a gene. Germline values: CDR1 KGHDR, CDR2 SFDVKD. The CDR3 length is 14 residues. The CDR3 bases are TGTGCCACCAGTGATCCTGGACAGGAACAGCCCCAGCATTTT. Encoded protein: CATSDPGQEQPQHF.

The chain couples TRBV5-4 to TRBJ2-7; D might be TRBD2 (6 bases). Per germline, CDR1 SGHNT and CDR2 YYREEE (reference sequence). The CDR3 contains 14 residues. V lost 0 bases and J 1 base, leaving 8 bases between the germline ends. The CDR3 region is CASSLAGASYEQYF. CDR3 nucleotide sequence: TGTGCCAGCAGCTTGGCGGGAGCTTCCTACGAGCAGTACTTC. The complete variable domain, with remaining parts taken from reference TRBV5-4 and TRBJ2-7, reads ETGVTQSPTHLIKTRGQQVTLRCSSQSGHNTVSWYQQALGQGPQFIFQYYREEENGRGNFPPRFSGLQFPNYSSELNVNALELDDSALYLCASSLAGASYEQYFGPGTRLTVT.

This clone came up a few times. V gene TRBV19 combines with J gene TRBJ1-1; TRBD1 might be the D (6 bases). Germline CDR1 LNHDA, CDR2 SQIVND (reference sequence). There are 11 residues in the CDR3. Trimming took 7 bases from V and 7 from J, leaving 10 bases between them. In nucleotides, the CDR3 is TGTGCCAGTATCCTGGACAGTGAAGCTTTCTTT. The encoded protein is CASILDSEAFF.

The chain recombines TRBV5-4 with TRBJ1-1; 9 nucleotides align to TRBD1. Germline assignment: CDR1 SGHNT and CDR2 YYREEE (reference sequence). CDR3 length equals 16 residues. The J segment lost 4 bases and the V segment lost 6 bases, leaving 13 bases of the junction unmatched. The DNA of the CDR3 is TGTGCCAGCAACGAACAGGGGGCGCTCGGTGGCACTGAAGCTTTCTTT. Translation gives CASNEQGALGGTEAFF. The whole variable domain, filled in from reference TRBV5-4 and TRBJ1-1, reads ETGVTQSPTHLIKTRGQQVTLRCSSQSGHNTVSWYQQALGQGPQFIFQYYREEENGRGNFPPRFSGLQFPNYSSELNVNALELDDSALYLCASNEQGALGGTEAFFGQGTRLTVV.

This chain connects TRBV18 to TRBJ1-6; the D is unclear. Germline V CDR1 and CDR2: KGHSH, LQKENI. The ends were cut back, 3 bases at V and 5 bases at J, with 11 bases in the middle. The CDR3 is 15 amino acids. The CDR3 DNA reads TGTGCCAGCTCACCCCAGGCCCCGAATAATTCACCCCTCCACTTT. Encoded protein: CASSPQAPNNSPLHF.